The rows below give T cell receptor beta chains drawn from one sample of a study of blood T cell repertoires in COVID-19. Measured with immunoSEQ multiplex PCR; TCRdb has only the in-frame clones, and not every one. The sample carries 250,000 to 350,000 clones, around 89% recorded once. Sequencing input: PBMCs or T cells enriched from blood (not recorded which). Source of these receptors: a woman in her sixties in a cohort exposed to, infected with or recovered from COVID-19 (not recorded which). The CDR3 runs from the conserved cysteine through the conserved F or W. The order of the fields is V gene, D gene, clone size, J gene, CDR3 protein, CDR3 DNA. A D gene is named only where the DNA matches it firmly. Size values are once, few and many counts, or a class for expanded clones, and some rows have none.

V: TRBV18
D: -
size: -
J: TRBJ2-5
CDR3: CASSPGRQETQYF
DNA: TGTGCCAGCTCACCGGGGAGGCAAGAGACCCAGTACTTC

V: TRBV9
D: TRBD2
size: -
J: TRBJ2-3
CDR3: CASSEGGLGTDTQYF
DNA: TGTGCCAGCAGCGAGGGGGGACTAGGTACAGATACGCAGTATTTT

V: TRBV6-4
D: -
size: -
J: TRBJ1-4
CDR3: CASSSPPAANEKLFF
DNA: TGTGCCAGCAGTTCCCCTCCGGCGGCGAATGAAAAACTGTTTTTT

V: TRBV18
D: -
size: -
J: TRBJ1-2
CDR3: CASSPSQNYGYTF
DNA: TGTGCCAGCTCACCATCCCAGAACTATGGCTACACCTTC

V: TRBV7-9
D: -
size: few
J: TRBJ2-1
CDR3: CASSLEGGVAGEQFF
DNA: TGTGCCAGCAGCTTAGAAGGGGGAGTTGCTGGTGAGCAGTTCTTC

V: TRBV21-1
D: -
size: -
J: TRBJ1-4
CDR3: CASSKVDRPSEKLFF
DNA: TGTGCCAGCAGCAAAGTCGACAGGCCGTCTGAAAAACTGTTTTTT

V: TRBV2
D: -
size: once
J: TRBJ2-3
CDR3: CASSERGDTQYF
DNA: TGTGCCAGCAGTGAAAGAGGAGATACGCAGTATTTT

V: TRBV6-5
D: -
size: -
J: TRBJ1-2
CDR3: CASSYSGTSNTF
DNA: TGTGCCAGCAGTTACTCAGGGACAAGTAACACCTTC

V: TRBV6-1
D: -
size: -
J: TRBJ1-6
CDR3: CASSEFRNSPLHF
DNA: TGTGCCAGCAGTGAATTCAGGAATTCACCCCTCCACTTT

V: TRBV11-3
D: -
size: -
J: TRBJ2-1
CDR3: CASSWGSNNEQFF
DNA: TGTGCCAGCAGCTGGGGCAGCAACAATGAGCAGTTCTTC

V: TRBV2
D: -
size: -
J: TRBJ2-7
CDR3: CASSEGGIYEQYF
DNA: TGTGCCAGCAGTGAGGGGGGAATCTACGAGCAGTACTTC

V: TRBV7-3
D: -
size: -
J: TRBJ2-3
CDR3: CASSLGPIGTDTQYF
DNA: TGTGCCAGCAGCTTAGGTCCCATCGGGACAGATACGCAGTATTTT

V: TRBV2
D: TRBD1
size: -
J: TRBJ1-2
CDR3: CASSEDRRDSTNYGYTF
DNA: TGTGCCAGCAGTGAAGATAGGCGGGACAGTACTAACTATGGCTACACCTTC

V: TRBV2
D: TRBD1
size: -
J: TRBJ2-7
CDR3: CASSEEGARSYEQYF
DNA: TGTGCCAGCAGTGAAGAGGGGGCCAGGTCCTACGAGCAGTACTTC

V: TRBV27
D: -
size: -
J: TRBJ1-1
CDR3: CASSGPQANTEAFF
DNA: TGTGCCAGCAGTGGCCCGCAGGCGAACACTGAAGCTTTCTTT

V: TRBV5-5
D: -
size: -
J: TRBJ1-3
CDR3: CASSLGLGNTIYF
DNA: TGTGCCAGCAGCTTGGGGCTTGGAAACACCATATATTTT

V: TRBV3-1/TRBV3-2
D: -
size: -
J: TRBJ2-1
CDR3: CASSQRESYNEQFF
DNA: TGTGCCAGCAGCCAACGGGAGTCCTACAATGAGCAGTTCTTC

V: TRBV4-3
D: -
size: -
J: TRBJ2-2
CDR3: CASSQDPGTNTGELFF
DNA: TGCGCCAGCAGCCAAGATCCAGGGACGAACACCGGGGAGCTGTTTTTT

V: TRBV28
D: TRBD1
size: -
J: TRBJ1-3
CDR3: CASSQGTGAGNTIYF
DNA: TGTGCCAGCAGTCAGGGGACAGGGGCTGGAAACACCATATATTTT

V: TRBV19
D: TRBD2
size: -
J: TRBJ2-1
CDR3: CASGSIAGGSNEQFF
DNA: TGTGCCAGTGGATCTATAGCGGGAGGCTCCAATGAGCAGTTCTTC

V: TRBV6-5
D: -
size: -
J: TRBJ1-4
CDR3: CASSPSVVNEKLFF
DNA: TGTGCCAGCAGTCCTTCGGTCGTTAATGAAAAACTGTTTTTT